This TCR beta chain stems from a study of cytomegalovirus exposure and HLA in healthy donors. Study conclusions and caveats: Some V segments, TRBV6-2 and TRBV6-3 among them, were indistinguishable and were therefore excluded.

It was with 60 Vbeta and 13 Jbeta primers that the PCR ran. Generated by immunoSEQ multiplex PCR, the TCRdb table keeps only in-frame clones and is missing some. The table has roughly 120,000 clones, over 75% seen once. Deletions cut 5 bases from V and 5 bases from J, with 15 bases between. Germline CDR1 is MNHNS and CDR2 is SASEGT. This CDR3 comprises 14 residues. With regard to this clone: Its antigen is unknown.

The TCR was taken from a human donor in good health. This rearrangement joins TRBV6-1 to TRBJ1-1; tentatively, D is TRBD1 (5 bases). What was sequenced was PBMCs. This CDR3 reads CASSPPGERTEAFF. The CDR3 DNA reads as TGTGCCAGCAGTCCCCCGGGGGAACGGACTGAAGCTTTCTTT.